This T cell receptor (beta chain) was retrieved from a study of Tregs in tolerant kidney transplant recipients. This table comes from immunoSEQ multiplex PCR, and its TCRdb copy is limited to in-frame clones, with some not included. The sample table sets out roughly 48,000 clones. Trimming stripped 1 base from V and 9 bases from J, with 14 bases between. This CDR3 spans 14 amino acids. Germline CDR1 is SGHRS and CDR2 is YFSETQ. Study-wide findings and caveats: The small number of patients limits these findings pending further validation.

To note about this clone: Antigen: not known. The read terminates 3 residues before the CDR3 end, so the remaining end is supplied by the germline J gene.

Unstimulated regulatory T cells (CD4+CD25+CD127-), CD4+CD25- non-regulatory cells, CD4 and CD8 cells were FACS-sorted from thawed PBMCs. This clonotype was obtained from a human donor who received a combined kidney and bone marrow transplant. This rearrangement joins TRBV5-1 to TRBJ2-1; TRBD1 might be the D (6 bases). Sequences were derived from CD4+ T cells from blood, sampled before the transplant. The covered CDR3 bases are TGCGCCAGCAGCTTGTTGTCAGGGGCTGGTGAG. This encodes CASSLLSGAGE. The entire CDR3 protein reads CASSLLSGAGEQFF. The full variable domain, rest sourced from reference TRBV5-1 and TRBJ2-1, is KAGVTQTPRYLIKTRGQQVTLSCSPISGHRSVSWYQQTPGQGLQFLFEYFSETQRNKGNFPGRFSGRQFSNSRSEMNVSTLELGDSALYLCASSLLSGAGEQFFGPGTRLTVL.